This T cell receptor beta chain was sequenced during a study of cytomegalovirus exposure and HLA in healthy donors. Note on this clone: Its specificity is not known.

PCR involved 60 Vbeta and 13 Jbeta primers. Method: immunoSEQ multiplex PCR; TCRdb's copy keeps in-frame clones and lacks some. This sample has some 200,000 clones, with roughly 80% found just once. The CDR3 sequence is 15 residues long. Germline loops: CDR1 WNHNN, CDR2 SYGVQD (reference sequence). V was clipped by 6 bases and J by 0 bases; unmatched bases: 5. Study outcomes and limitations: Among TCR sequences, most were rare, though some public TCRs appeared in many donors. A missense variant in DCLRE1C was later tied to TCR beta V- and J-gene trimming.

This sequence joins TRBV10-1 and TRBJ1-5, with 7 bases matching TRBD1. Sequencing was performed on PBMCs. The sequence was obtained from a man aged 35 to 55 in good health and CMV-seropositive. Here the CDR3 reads CASSLGTASNQPQHF. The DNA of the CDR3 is TGCGCCAGCAGCCTTGGGACAGCTAGCAATCAGCCCCAGCATTTT.